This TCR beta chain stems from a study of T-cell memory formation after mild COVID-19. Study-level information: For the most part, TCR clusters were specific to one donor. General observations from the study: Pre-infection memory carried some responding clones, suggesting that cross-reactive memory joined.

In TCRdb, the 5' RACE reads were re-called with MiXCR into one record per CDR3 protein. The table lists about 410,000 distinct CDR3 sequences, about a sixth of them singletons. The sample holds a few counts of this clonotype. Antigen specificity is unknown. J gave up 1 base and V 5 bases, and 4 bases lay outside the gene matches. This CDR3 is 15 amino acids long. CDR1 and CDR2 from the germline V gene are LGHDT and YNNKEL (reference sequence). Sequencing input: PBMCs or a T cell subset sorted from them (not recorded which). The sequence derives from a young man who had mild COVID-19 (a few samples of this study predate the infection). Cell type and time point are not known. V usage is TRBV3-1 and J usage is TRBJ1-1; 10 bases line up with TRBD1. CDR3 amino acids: CASSFRTGGNTEAFF. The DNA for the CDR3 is TGTGCCAGCAGCTTTCGGACAGGGGGGAACACTGAAGCTTTCTTT.